This TCR beta chain was found in a study of blood T cell repertoires in COVID-19 (dated by TCRdb to 2018 to 2020). In terms of the full investigation: Collaborator samples came from the United States, Italy and Spain and covered acute and convalescent phases of COVID-19. The prospective study material was composed of cDNA or gDNA derived from T cells, B-cell-depleted T cells, or PBMCs. Deeply sampled blood TCRbeta repertoires from subjects exposed to, actively infected with, or recovered from COVID-19 were included in the dataset. The repertoires were released in a freely available public database meant as a resource for research on the immune response to SARS-CoV-2. Samples came from the ongoing ImmuneRACE study (first 160 participants) plus 1,254 subjects from 6 global collaborators. Sample metadata almost always included a de-identified subject ID, COVID-19 status, age in years and sex. HLA class I and class II types, where available, came from metadata supplied by the sample provider rather than from assay-based typing. Study-level results and caveats: The quantity of clinical and demographic metadata differed by source and by participant and was supplied without curation.

Whole blood was collected in K2EDTA tubes by collaborating institutions according to the institutions' own protocols. Collaborator samples were shipped for TCRbeta analysis as frozen whole blood, isolated PBMCs, or DNA extracted from either sample type. V is shortened by 0 bases, J by 11 bases, and the region joining them spans 19 bases. The CDR1 and CDR2 encoded by the germline V gene are LGHNA and YNFKEQ. Taken from cysteine to phenylalanine, the CDR3 has 15 residues. The only DNA kept is the CDR3, 45 bases in frame from the first base. Remarks on this clone: The antigen it binds to is not known. The record has no base qualities; no much larger clone is one base away.

The immunoSEQ Assay, a bias-controlled multiplex PCR, was used to amplify TCRbeta CDR3 regions from genomic DNA. Turning to the authors' computational methods: Within the assay, amplification of reference gene primers was used to estimate how many nucleated cells each sample contained. To quantify the absolute abundance of each unique TCRbeta CDR3 rearrangement, sequence reads were collapsed and filtered. For each sample, productive Simpson clonality was calculated as the square root of Simpson's diversity index over productive rearrangements. Here the immuneACCESS table is served through TCRdb, limited to in-frame sequences with V and J called. Missing clones are a known gap in these copies; in checked studies unresolved V genes cover under half, and the rest lacks a known reason. V and J calls and clone size come straight from that table; D and trimming were deduced from the DNA. The sample includes about 670,000 clones, with more than 80% observed a single time. The ten most abundant clones make up under 0.3% of the sample.

This sequence uses TRBV4-2 and TRBJ1-1, and possibly TRBD1, on 6 matching bases. This sequence originates from a woman between 18 and 29 years old with acute or convalescent COVID-19. The sequenced sample was peripheral blood. The DNA reads TGTGCCAGCAGCCAAGATAGGGAGGGGGGCGCAGGGGCTTTCTTT. Its amino acids are CASSQDREGGAGAFF.